The TCR beta chain described here comes from a study of T cells in Graves' hyperthyroidism and ophthalmopathy. Amplified TCR beta CDR3 regions derived from RNA transcripts. HTBI primers were used for first-round RT-PCR of the TCR CDR3. TCRdb ran MiXCR on the multiplex PCR reads and lists one entry per CDR3 protein. The table lists 500,000 or so distinct CDR3 sequences, about a sixth of them singletons, with approximately 18% in the top ten. Germline trimming cut 5 bases from V and 7 bases from J; bases unmatched to any gene: 5. Germline V gene data show CDR1 as DFQATT and CDR2 as SNEGSKA (reference sequence). The CDR3 length is 13 residues. The sample holds many counts of this clonotype.

The source of this sequence is a woman aged 18-30 years with Graves' ophthalmopathy. The sequenced sample consisted of blood. The chain joins TRBV20-1 to TRBJ1-6, with TRBD1 identical over 7 bases. CDR3 coding DNA: TGCAGTGCTCACAGGGGCTCGAATTCACCCCTCCACTTT. Protein product: CSAHRGSNSPLHF.